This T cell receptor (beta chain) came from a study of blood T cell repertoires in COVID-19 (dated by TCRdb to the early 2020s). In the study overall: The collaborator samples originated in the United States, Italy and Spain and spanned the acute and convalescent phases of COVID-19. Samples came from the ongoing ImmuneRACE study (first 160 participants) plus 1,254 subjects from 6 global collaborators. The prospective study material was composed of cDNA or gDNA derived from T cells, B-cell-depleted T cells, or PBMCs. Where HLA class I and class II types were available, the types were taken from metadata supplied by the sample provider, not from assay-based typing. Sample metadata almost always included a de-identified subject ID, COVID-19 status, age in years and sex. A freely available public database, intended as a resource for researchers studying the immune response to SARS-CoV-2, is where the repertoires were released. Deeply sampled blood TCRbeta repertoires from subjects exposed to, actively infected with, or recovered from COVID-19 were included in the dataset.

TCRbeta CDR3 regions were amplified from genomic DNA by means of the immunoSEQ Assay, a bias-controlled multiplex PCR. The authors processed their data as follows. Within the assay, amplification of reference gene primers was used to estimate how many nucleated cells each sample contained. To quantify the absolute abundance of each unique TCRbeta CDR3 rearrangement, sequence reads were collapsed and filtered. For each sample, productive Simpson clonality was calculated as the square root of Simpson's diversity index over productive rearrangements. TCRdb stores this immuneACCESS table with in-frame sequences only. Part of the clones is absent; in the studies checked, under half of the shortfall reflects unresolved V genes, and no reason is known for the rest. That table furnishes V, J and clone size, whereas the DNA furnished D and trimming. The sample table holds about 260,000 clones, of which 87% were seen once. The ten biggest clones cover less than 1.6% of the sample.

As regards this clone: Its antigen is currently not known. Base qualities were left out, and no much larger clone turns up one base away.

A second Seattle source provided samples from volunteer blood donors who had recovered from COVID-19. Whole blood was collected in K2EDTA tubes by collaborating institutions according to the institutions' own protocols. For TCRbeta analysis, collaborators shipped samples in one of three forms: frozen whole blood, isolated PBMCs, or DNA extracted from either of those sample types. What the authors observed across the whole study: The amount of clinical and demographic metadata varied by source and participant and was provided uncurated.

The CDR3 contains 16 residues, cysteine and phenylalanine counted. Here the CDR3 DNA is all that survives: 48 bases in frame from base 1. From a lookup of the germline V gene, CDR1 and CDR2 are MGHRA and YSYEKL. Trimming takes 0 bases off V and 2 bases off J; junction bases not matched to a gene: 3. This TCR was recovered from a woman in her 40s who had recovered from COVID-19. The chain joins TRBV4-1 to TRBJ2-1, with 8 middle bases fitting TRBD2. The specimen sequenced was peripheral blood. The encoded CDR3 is CASSQELAGTYNEQFF. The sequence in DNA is TGCGCCAGCAGCCAAGAATTAGCGGGGACCTACAATGAGCAGTTCTTC.